This entry concerns a single TCR beta chain. Its antigen is still unknown. Repertoires were generated with immunoSEQ multiplex PCR, while TCRdb's copy carries only in-frame clones and drops some. The profile shows tens of thousands of clones, roughly three fifths of them singletons. This specimen comes from a study of tumor-infiltrating lymphocytes in localized non-small cell lung cancer. Findings and limits, study-wide: T-cell fraction did not differ between immunotypes IM1 and IM2. Technical variation could not be separated from intratumor heterogeneity here.

CDR1 is SGHTA, CDR2 FQGTGA, per germline. The V gene lost 1 base and the J gene lost 4 bases, with 7 bases spanning the gap. This CDR3 has 13 residues. Sequencing was carried out using lung tumor tissue. The V gene is TRBV7-3, the J gene TRBJ1-1; no reliable D call. This clonotype was obtained from a human donor with non-small cell lung cancer. CDR3 DNA sequence: TGTGCCAGCAGCTTAATATGGAGCACTGAAGCTTTCTTT. Translation: CASSLIWSTEAFF.